Detailed here is one TCR beta chain. These data originate in a study of blood T cell repertoires in COVID-19. At the level of the study: Acute and convalescent COVID-19 samples came from the United States, Italy and Spain. T cells, B-cell-depleted T cells, or PBMCs provided the cDNA or gDNA that served as material.

Original analysis: Reference gene primer amplification gave nucleated cell count estimates. TCRdb's table, derived via immunoSEQ multiplex PCR, lists solely in-frame clones and lacks some. V and J calls and clone size are copied from that table; D and trimming were computed from the DNA. The sample shows over 450,000 clones, 75% to 90% of them seen only once. The CDR3 totals 15 residues. V was shortened by 0 bases and J by 6 bases, with 15 bases between the two germline ends. Germline loops: CDR1 SGHDN, CDR2 FVKESK. Seattle's enrolled individuals joined amid active infection and were then monitored longitudinally.

The source material was peripheral blood. The receptor's source is a man aged 18-30 years with COVID-19, enrolled during active disease. The V gene is TRBV14, the J gene TRBJ2-7, with no clear D. This chain's CDR3 is CASSQDSLTVREQYF. The CDR3 DNA is TGTGCCAGCAGCCAAGATTCGCTTACGGTACGCGAGCAGTACTTC.